Listed below are T cell receptor beta chains from one sample, sequenced in a study of T-cell reconstitution after alpha-beta-depleted transplantation in children. Via MiXCR, TCRdb re-called the PCR reads, giving one row per CDR3 protein. The table lists about 690,000 distinct CDR3 sequences, about 15% of them singletons. Sample: PBMCs from the stem cell graft donor, taken from the stem cell graft. The receptors stem from a human donor who donated a stem cell graft to a child with acute myeloid leukemia. CDR3s include the opening cysteine and the closing phenylalanine or tryptophan. Each record gives: CDR3 DNA, CDR3 protein, V gene, D gene, clone size, CDR3 length, J gene. D genes are given only for firm matches. Part of the rows lack a size; the others show once, few, many or a class for expanded clones.

CDR3nt: TGTGCCAGCAGAAAAGCGGGGGGGCAGGAGACCCAGTACTTC
CDR3aa: CASRKAGGQETQYF
v_gene: TRBV2
d_gene: TRBD2
abundance: -
len: 14
j_gene: TRBJ2-5

CDR3nt: TGTGCCAGCAGAGTGAGCCTGGTCGAGACCCAGTACTTC
CDR3aa: CASRVSLVETQYF
v_gene: TRBV5-5
d_gene: -
abundance: many
len: 13
j_gene: TRBJ2-5

CDR3nt: TGTGCCAGCAGCTTAATGTCAGGGGGTGAAGCTTTCTTT
CDR3aa: CASSLMSGGEAFF
v_gene: TRBV7-2
d_gene: TRBD1
abundance: few
len: 13
j_gene: TRBJ1-1

CDR3nt: TGCAGTGCTAGTGGCGGGTTTATCGATCAGCCCCAGCATTTT
CDR3aa: CSASGGFIDQPQHF
v_gene: TRBV20-1
d_gene: -
abundance: many
len: 14
j_gene: TRBJ1-5

CDR3nt: TGTGCCAGCAGTCCTTACGTAGCGGGGGGCCTTCAAGAGACCCAGTACTTC
CDR3aa: CASSPYVAGGLQETQYF
v_gene: TRBV2
d_gene: TRBD2
abundance: few
len: 17
j_gene: TRBJ2-5

CDR3nt: TGTGCCAGCAGCTTAGATCTTCCTGGGACAGGATCCAATGAGCAGTTCTTC
CDR3aa: CASSLDLPGTGSNEQFF
v_gene: TRBV11-2
d_gene: TRBD1
abundance: few
len: 17
j_gene: TRBJ2-1

CDR3nt: TGTGCCACCAGCAGAGATAGGGGACTAGCGGGGCCGTACCCCGGCCGGTACTTC
CDR3aa: CATSRDRGLAGPYPGRYF
v_gene: TRBV15
d_gene: TRBD2
abundance: few
len: 18
j_gene: TRBJ2-7

CDR3nt: TGTGCCAGCAGCCTTCGCGGGGGTCCTGAGGTCTTT
CDR3aa: CASSLRGGPEVF
v_gene: TRBV9
d_gene: -
abundance: -
len: 12
j_gene: TRBJ1-1

CDR3nt: TGTGCCAGCAGTGTCGCAGCCAATTCACCCCTCCACTTT
CDR3aa: CASSVAANSPLHF
v_gene: TRBV6-4
d_gene: -
abundance: many
len: 13
j_gene: TRBJ1-6

CDR3nt: TGCGCCAGCAGCTTGGATGGGGACCCTCAAGAGACCCAGTACTTC
CDR3aa: CASSLDGDPQETQYF
v_gene: TRBV5-1
d_gene: -
abundance: -
len: 15
j_gene: TRBJ2-5

CDR3nt: TGCAGTGCCCGGATGATCGGGGACTATGGCTACACCTTC
CDR3aa: CSARMIGDYGYTF
v_gene: TRBV20-1
d_gene: -
abundance: many
len: 13
j_gene: TRBJ1-2

CDR3nt: TGCAGCGTTATGGGACACAAATCCTACGAGCAGTACTTC
CDR3aa: CSVMGHKSYEQYF
v_gene: TRBV29-1
d_gene: -
abundance: many
len: 13
j_gene: TRBJ2-7

CDR3nt: TGTGCCAGCAGGAAGATTGCCTCCTATAATTCACCCCTCCACTTT
CDR3aa: CASRKIASYNSPLHF
v_gene: TRBV28
d_gene: -
abundance: few
len: 15
j_gene: TRBJ1-6

CDR3nt: TGTGCCAGCAGTCGACTAGCGGGGGGTCGGAATGAGCAGTTCTTC
CDR3aa: CASSRLAGGRNEQFF
v_gene: TRBV12-3/TRBV12-4
d_gene: TRBD2
abundance: many
len: 15
j_gene: TRBJ2-1

CDR3nt: TGTGCCAGCAGCTTAAAGCCCGATAGCAATCAGCCCCAGCATTTT
CDR3aa: CASSLKPDSNQPQHF
v_gene: TRBV7-6
d_gene: -
abundance: -
len: 15
j_gene: TRBJ1-5

CDR3nt: TGTGCCAGCAGCTACCCCGGGACTAATGAAGAGACCCAGTACTTC
CDR3aa: CASSYPGTNEETQYF
v_gene: TRBV7-6
d_gene: TRBD2
abundance: few
len: 15
j_gene: TRBJ2-5

CDR3nt: TGCAGTGCCCCGTCGTCCGGCACTAATGAAAAACTGTTTTTT
CDR3aa: CSAPSSGTNEKLFF
v_gene: TRBV20-1
d_gene: -
abundance: many
len: 14
j_gene: TRBJ1-4

CDR3nt: TGCGCCAGCAGTAAGGGTAATCAGCCCCAGCATTTT
CDR3aa: CASSKGNQPQHF
v_gene: TRBV4-3
d_gene: -
abundance: many
len: 12
j_gene: TRBJ1-5

CDR3nt: TGCAGTGCTACAATACGGACAGGGGCCAACAATGAGCAGTTCTTC
CDR3aa: CSATIRTGANNEQFF
v_gene: TRBV20-1
d_gene: TRBD1
abundance: many
len: 15
j_gene: TRBJ2-1

CDR3nt: TGTGCCAGCAGCTTAACTTTAGGGGGGTTGGCTGGCTACACCTTC
CDR3aa: CASSLTLGGLAGYTF
v_gene: TRBV7-2
d_gene: -
abundance: -
len: 15
j_gene: TRBJ1-2

CDR3nt: TGTGCCAGCAGTAGGGACATTACAGATACGCAGTATTTT
CDR3aa: CASSRDITDTQYF
v_gene: TRBV12-3/TRBV12-4
d_gene: -
abundance: many
len: 13
j_gene: TRBJ2-3

CDR3nt: TGCAGTGCTAGCCAGGGTTCGACCGGGCAGCCCCAGCATTTT
CDR3aa: CSASQGSTGQPQHF
v_gene: TRBV20-1
d_gene: -
abundance: -
len: 14
j_gene: TRBJ1-5

CDR3nt: TGTGCCAGCAGCCTCGGACGGTTGAACACTGAAGCTTTCTTT
CDR3aa: CASSLGRLNTEAFF
v_gene: TRBV12-3/TRBV12-4
d_gene: -
abundance: many
len: 14
j_gene: TRBJ1-1

CDR3nt: TGCGCCAGCAGCGCGGCCTACAATGAGCAGTTCTTC
CDR3aa: CASSAAYNEQFF
v_gene: TRBV5-1
d_gene: -
abundance: many
len: 12
j_gene: TRBJ2-1

CDR3nt: TGTGCCAGCAGATCGACAGGCTCGGACGAGCAGTACTTC
CDR3aa: CASRSTGSDEQYF
v_gene: TRBV5-6
d_gene: -
abundance: -
len: 13
j_gene: TRBJ2-7

CDR3nt: TGTGCCAGCAGCCAACCCTTGGGACAGGAAAGTCCCTTTCCGAACACCGGGGAGCTGTTTTTT
CDR3aa: CASSQPLGQESPFPNTGELFF
v_gene: TRBV4-2
d_gene: TRBD1
abundance: -
len: 21
j_gene: TRBJ2-2

CDR3nt: TGTGCCAGCAGTTACACGGGGGGACAGCCGAGAGCTAACTATGGCTACACCTTC
CDR3aa: CASSYTGGQPRANYGYTF
v_gene: TRBV6-5
d_gene: TRBD1
abundance: few
len: 18
j_gene: TRBJ1-2

CDR3nt: TGTGCCAGCCGCCGGGGCCGCACAGATACGCAGTATTTT
CDR3aa: CASRRGRTDTQYF
v_gene: TRBV12-3/TRBV12-4
d_gene: -
abundance: -
len: 13
j_gene: TRBJ2-3

CDR3nt: TGTGCCAGCAGTTATGCGAGCGGGGGGGCCCGAGGTGAGCAGTTCTTC
CDR3aa: CASSYASGGARGEQFF
v_gene: TRBV27
d_gene: TRBD2
abundance: many
len: 16
j_gene: TRBJ2-1

CDR3nt: TGCAGTGCTAACGTGCAGGGGAATCAGCCCCAGCATTTT
CDR3aa: CSANVQGNQPQHF
v_gene: TRBV20-1
d_gene: -
abundance: few
len: 13
j_gene: TRBJ1-5

CDR3nt: TGTGCCAGCAGCTTAGGCAGTGTCGGCCCTAACGAGGAGACCCAGTACTTC
CDR3aa: CASSLGSVGPNEETQYF
v_gene: TRBV13
d_gene: -
abundance: few
len: 17
j_gene: TRBJ2-5

CDR3nt: TGTGCCAGCAGTCTCACCCGGGACAGGGGAACCGGGGAGCTGTTTTTT
CDR3aa: CASSLTRDRGTGELFF
v_gene: TRBV6-2/TRBV6-3
d_gene: TRBD1
abundance: once
len: 16
j_gene: TRBJ2-2

CDR3nt: TGCGCCAGCAGCCGAATTAGGGAGGACAGGATCCAAGAGACCCAGTACTTC
CDR3aa: CASSRIREDRIQETQYF
v_gene: TRBV5-1
d_gene: -
abundance: few
len: 17
j_gene: TRBJ2-5

CDR3nt: TGTGCCAGCAGCGTCGGACAAACGAACACTGAAGCTTTCTTT
CDR3aa: CASSVGQTNTEAFF
v_gene: TRBV9
d_gene: -
abundance: many
len: 14
j_gene: TRBJ1-1

CDR3nt: TGTGCCAGCGGTCCTGGCGGGGAGGACACTGAAGCTTTCTTT
CDR3aa: CASGPGGEDTEAFF
v_gene: TRBV11-3
d_gene: -
abundance: -
len: 14
j_gene: TRBJ1-1

CDR3nt: TGTGCCAGCAGTTTGGGAACAGGTGACAAGGAGACCCAGTACTTC
CDR3aa: CASSLGTGDKETQYF
v_gene: TRBV12-3/TRBV12-4
d_gene: -
abundance: many
len: 15
j_gene: TRBJ2-5

CDR3nt: TGTGCCAGCGGGGGAGGGGAGGCCACCGGGGAGCTGTTTTTT
CDR3aa: CASGGGEATGELFF
v_gene: TRBV11-3
d_gene: TRBD2
abundance: -
len: 14
j_gene: TRBJ2-2

CDR3nt: TGCGCCAGCAGCTTCACCTTAGGGGGCGCCCACAATGAGCAGTTCTTC
CDR3aa: CASSFTLGGAHNEQFF
v_gene: TRBV5-1
d_gene: TRBD1
abundance: few
len: 16
j_gene: TRBJ2-1

CDR3nt: TGCAGTGCTAGTGACAGAGAGAGCTACGAGCAGTACTTC
CDR3aa: CSASDRESYEQYF
v_gene: TRBV20-1
d_gene: -
abundance: many
len: 13
j_gene: TRBJ2-7

CDR3nt: TGTGCCAGCAGTCCGACTAGCGGGGGGGCTAAGAACACCGGGGAGCTGTTTTTT
CDR3aa: CASSPTSGGAKNTGELFF
v_gene: TRBV6-1
d_gene: TRBD2
abundance: few
len: 18
j_gene: TRBJ2-2

CDR3nt: TGCAGTGCCGCTGACAGGTTCAATGGCTACACCTTC
CDR3aa: CSAADRFNGYTF
v_gene: TRBV20-1
d_gene: -
abundance: many
len: 12
j_gene: TRBJ1-2

CDR3nt: TGCGCCAACACTAGCGGGGGAGGACGGACAGATACGCAGTATTTT
CDR3aa: CANTSGGGRTDTQYF
v_gene: TRBV10-2
d_gene: TRBD2
abundance: many
len: 15
j_gene: TRBJ2-3

CDR3nt: TGCAGCGTCGTCCCCGGCGGGTATGGCTACACCTTC
CDR3aa: CSVVPGGYGYTF
v_gene: TRBV29-1
d_gene: -
abundance: many
len: 12
j_gene: TRBJ1-2

CDR3nt: TGTGCCAGCAGCCGCGGGGGCGCGGGCGATACGCAGTATTTT
CDR3aa: CASSRGGAGDTQYF
v_gene: TRBV12-3/TRBV12-4
d_gene: -
abundance: many
len: 14
j_gene: TRBJ2-3

CDR3nt: TGCGCCAGCAGGACCGGGACAGTGAAAGAGACCCAGTACTTC
CDR3aa: CASRTGTVKETQYF
v_gene: TRBV5-1
d_gene: TRBD1
abundance: few
len: 14
j_gene: TRBJ2-5

CDR3nt: TGTGCCACCAGTGATTTAGGCCCTGAGGCCGGGGAGCTGTTTTTT
CDR3aa: CATSDLGPEAGELFF
v_gene: TRBV24-1
d_gene: -
abundance: many
len: 15
j_gene: TRBJ2-2

CDR3nt: TGTGCCAGCACTTACCGGACCTCCTACACCGGGGAGCTGTTTTTT
CDR3aa: CASTYRTSYTGELFF
v_gene: TRBV27
d_gene: -
abundance: -
len: 15
j_gene: TRBJ2-2

CDR3nt: TGTGCCAGCAGGGGGACAGGGGGCCCCTACAATGAGCAGTTCTTC
CDR3aa: CASRGTGGPYNEQFF
v_gene: TRBV6-2/TRBV6-3
d_gene: TRBD1
abundance: few
len: 15
j_gene: TRBJ2-1

CDR3nt: TGTGCCAGCAGTGAATCCGGACAGGGTTTCACAGATACGCAGTATTTT
CDR3aa: CASSESGQGFTDTQYF
v_gene: TRBV25-1
d_gene: TRBD1
abundance: -
len: 16
j_gene: TRBJ2-3

CDR3nt: TGCGCCAGCAGCTTGGTGGAGGGAGGGGGACGGCCTGGAAACACCATATATTTT
CDR3aa: CASSLVEGGGRPGNTIYF
v_gene: TRBV5-1
d_gene: -
abundance: few
len: 18
j_gene: TRBJ1-3

CDR3nt: TGTGCCAGCAGCTTGGGAAGGCAGGACATTCAGTACTTC
CDR3aa: CASSLGRQDIQYF
v_gene: TRBV7-6
d_gene: -
abundance: -
len: 13
j_gene: TRBJ2-4

CDR3nt: TGCAGAAAGGACAGGGACACTGAAGCTTTCTTT
CDR3aa: CRKDRDTEAFF
v_gene: TRBV20-1
d_gene: TRBD1
abundance: few
len: 11
j_gene: TRBJ1-1

CDR3nt: TGTGCCACCAGCAGAGATCCCGACTCGGGGGATACGCAGTATTTT
CDR3aa: CATSRDPDSGDTQYF
v_gene: TRBV15
d_gene: -
abundance: -
len: 15
j_gene: TRBJ2-3